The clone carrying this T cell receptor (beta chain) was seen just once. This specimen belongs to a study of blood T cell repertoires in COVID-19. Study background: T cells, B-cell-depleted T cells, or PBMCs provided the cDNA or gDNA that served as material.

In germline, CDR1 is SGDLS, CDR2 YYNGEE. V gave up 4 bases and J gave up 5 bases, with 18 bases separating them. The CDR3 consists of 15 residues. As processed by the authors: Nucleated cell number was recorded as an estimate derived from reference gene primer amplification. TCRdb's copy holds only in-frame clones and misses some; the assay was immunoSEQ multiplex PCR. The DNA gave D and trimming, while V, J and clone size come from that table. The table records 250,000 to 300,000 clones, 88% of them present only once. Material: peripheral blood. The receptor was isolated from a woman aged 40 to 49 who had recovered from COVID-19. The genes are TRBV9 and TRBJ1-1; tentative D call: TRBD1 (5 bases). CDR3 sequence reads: CASSPSGRGGTEAFF. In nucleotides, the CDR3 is TGTGCCAGCAGCCCATCTGGTAGGGGAGGGACTGAAGCTTTCTTT.